Presented here are 2 T cell receptor beta chains from one specimen sequenced in a study of shared T cell receptors in the human thymus. Assay: immunoSEQ multiplex PCR; the TCRdb copy retains only in-frame clones and omits some. This sample carries approximately 580,000 clones, about 80% of them seen once, and the ten largest clones take 0.013%. These data were also reused for a study on human thymus T cells.

Material: thymocytes. These receptors all stem from a boy younger than two with a congenital heart defect.

The genes are TRBV7-9 and TRBJ2-5, with 11 bases fitting TRBD1. Germline V gives CDR1 SEHNR, CDR2 FQNEAQ (reference sequence). This CDR3 is 15 amino acids long. The J segment lost 5 bases and the V segment lost 4 bases, leaving 6 bases of the junction unmatched. CDR3 in amino acids: CASSSRDRGYETQYF. CDR3 coding DNA: TGTGCCAGCAGCTCCCGGGACAGGGGGTACGAGACCCAGTACTTC.

The chain couples TRBV27 to TRBJ2-1; TRBD2 matches 12 bases. V lost 0 bases and J lost 10; bases outside the gene matches: 7. This CDR3 comprises 16 residues. Germline V gives CDR1 MNHEY, CDR2 SMNVEV (reference sequence). The CDR3, as DNA: TGTGCCAGCAGTTTATCGGGGACTAGCGGGCCCCGCGAGCAGTTCTTC. This gives the protein CASSLSGTSGPREQFF.